Included here is one T cell receptor (beta chain) sequence, with context. Only in-frame clones appear in the TCRdb table, and some are missing; sequencing was by immunoSEQ multiplex PCR. The sample holds 2 million to 3 million clones, 90% to 95% seen once. These data come from a study of shared clonotypes between healthy human individuals. Study-wide context: CD4 naive cells filled three plates per donor, CD4 memory three, CD8 naive two and CD8 memory one.

The V gene's germline CDR1 is LGHNA and CDR2 YSLEER. The V end lost 0 bases, the J end lost 0 bases, and 2 bases lay between the germline ends. This CDR3 contains 13 residues. The specimen sequenced was naive CD4+ T cells from PBMCs. Subset in this sample: CD45RA+ positively selected. This clonotype was obtained from a man between 18 and 29 years old in good health. Some clones in this sample may be carry-over from other donors' samples. The chain joins TRBV4-3 to TRBJ1-1; no reliable D call. CDR3 region: CASSQDMNTEAFF. In nucleotides, the CDR3 is TGCGCCAGCAGCCAAGATATGAACACTGAAGCTTTCTTT.